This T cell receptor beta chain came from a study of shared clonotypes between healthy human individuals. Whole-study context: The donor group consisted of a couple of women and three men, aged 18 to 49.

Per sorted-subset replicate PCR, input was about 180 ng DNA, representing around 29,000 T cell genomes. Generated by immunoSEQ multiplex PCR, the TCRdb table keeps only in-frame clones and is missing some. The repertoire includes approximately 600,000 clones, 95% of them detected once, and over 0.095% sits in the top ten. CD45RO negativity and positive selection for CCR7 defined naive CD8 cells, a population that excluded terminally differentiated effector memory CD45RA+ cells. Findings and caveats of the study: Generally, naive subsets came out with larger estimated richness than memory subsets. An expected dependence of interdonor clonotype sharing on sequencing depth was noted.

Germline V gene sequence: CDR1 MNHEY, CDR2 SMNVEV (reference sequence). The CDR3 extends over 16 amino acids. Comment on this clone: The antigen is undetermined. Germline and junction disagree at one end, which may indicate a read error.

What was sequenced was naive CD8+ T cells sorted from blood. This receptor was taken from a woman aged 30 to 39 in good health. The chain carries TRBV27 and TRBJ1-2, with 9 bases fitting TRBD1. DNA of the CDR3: TGTGCCAGCAGCTTATCCGCCGGGACAGGGAACTATGGCTACACCTTC. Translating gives CASSLSAGTGNYGYTF.